The clone carrying this T cell receptor beta chain has more than one count but fewer than ten. This sample stems from a study of glioma-infiltrating T cells after dendritic cell vaccination. The trim removed 5 bases at V and 5 bases at J, leaving 4 bases unmatched. CDR3 length equals 16 residues. The germline V gene has CDR1 LNHDA and CDR2 SQIVND (reference sequence). As to time point: after dendritic cell vaccination, including at tumor progression/relapse. Primers: 60 V beta forward and 13 J beta reverse. Libraries were prepared by immunoSEQ multiplex PCR; TCRdb keeps only in-frame clonotypes and omits some of them. The table records some 91,000 clones, 75% to 90% of them present only once.

The V gene is TRBV19, the J gene TRBJ2-2; 14 positions agree with TRBD2. The sample in question was blood, obtained after dendritic cell vaccination. This TCR was sampled from a human donor with glioblastoma. CDR3: CASSGTSGRVTGELFF. CDR3 nucleotides: TGTGCCAGTAGTGGGACTAGCGGGAGAGTTACCGGGGAGCTGTTTTTT.